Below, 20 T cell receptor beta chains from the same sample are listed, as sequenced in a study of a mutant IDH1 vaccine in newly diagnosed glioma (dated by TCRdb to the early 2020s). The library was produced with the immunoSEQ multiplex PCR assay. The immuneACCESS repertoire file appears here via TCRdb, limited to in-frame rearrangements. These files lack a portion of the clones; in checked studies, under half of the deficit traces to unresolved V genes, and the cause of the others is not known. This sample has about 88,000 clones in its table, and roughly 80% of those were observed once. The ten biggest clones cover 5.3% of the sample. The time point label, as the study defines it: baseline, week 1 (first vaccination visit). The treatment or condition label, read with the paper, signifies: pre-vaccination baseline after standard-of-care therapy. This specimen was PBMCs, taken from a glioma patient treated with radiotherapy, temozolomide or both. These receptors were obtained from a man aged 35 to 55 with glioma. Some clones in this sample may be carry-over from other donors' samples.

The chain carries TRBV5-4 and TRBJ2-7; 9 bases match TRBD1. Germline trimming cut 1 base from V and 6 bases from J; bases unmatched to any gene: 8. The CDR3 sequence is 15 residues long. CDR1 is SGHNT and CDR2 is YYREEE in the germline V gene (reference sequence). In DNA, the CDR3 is TGTGCCAGCAGCTTGATGGGACAGGGAACAGGCGAGCAGTACTTC. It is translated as CASSLMGQGTGEQYF.

CDR3 in DNA: TGTGCTAGTGGTCTCACAGGGGGCACTGAAGCTTTCTTT. Its protein product is CASGLTGGTEAFF. This rearrangement joins TRBV12-5 to TRBJ1-1; TRBD1 aligns across 8 bases. The ends lost 5 bases at V and 4 bases at J; junction bases unmatched: 3. Germline lookup yields CDR1 LGHNT and CDR2 FRNRAP. The CDR3 has 13 residues.

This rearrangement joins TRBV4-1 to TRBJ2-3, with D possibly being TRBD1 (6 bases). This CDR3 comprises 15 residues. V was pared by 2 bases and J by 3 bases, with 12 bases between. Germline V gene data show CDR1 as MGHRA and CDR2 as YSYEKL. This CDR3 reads CASSQQDSRTDTQYF. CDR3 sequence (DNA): TGCGCCAGCAGCCAACAGGACAGTAGGACAGATACGCAGTATTTT.

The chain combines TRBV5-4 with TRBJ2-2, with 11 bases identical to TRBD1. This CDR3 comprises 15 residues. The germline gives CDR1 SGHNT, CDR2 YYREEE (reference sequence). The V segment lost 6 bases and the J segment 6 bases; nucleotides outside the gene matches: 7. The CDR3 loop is CASTDGQGAAGELFF. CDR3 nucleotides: TGTGCCAGCACCGACGGACAGGGGGCAGCCGGGGAGCTGTTTTTT.

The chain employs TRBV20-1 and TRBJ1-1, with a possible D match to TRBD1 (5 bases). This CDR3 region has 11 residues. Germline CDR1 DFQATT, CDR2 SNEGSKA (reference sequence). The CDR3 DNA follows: TGCGGGACTGTGGGGAACACTGAAGCTTTCTTT. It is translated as CGTVGNTEAFF.

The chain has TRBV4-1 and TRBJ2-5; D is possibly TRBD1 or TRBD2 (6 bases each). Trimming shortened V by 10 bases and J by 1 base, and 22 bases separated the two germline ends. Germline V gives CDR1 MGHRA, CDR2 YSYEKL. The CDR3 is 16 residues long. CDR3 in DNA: TGCGCCATCCCCGGGGGCAGCCCTCGAATCCAAGAGACCCAGTACTTC. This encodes CAIPGGSPRIQETQYF.

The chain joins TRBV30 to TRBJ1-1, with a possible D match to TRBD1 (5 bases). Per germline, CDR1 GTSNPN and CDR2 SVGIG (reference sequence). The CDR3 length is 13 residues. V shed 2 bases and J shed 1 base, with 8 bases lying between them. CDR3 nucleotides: TGTGCCTGGAGTAAGCAGGGGAACACTGAAGCTTTCTTT. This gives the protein CAWSKQGNTEAFF.

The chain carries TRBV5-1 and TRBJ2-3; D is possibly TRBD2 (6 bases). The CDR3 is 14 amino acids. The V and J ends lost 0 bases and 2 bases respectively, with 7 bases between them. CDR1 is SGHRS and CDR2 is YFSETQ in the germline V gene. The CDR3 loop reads CASSLGEVTDTQYF. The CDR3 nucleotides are TGCGCCAGCAGCTTGGGGGAGGTCACAGATACGCAGTATTTT.

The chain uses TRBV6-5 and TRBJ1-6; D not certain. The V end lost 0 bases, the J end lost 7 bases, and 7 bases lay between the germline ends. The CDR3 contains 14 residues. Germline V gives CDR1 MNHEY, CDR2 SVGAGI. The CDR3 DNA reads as TGTGCCAGCAGTTACTCGATGGACAATTCACCCCTCCACTTT. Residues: CASSYSMDNSPLHF.

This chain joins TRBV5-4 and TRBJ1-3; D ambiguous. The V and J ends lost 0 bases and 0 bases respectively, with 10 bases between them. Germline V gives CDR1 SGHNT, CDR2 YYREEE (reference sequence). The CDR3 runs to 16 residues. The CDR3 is CASSLGQDFSGNTIYF. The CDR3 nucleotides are TGTGCCAGCAGCTTGGGGCAGGATTTCTCTGGAAACACCATATATTTT.

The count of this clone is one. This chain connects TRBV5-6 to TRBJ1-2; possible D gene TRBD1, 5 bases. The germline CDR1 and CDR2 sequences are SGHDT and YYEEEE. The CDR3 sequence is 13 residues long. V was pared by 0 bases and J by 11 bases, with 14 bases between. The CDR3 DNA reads TGTGCCAGCAGCTTGGAACGGGTTGGGGGATACACCTTC. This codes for CASSLERVGGYTF.

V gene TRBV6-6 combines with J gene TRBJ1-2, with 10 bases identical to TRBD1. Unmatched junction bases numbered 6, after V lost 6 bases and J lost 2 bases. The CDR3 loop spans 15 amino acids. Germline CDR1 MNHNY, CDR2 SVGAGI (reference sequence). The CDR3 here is CASRDDRGRNYGYTF. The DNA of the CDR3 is TGTGCCAGCAGAGATGACAGGGGGCGGAACTATGGCTACACCTTC.

The CDR3 coding sequence is TGTGCCAGTAGCCCCCGCCCCACTAAGGGGGGTTGGCATGGCTACACCTTC. It encodes CASSPRPTKGGWHGYTF. The chain has TRBV19 and TRBJ1-2; the D gene is possibly TRBD1 (6 bases). V was cut by 6 bases and J by 6 bases, with 26 bases left in between. CDR3 size: 17 residues. Germline V CDR1 and CDR2: LNHDA, SQIVND (reference sequence).

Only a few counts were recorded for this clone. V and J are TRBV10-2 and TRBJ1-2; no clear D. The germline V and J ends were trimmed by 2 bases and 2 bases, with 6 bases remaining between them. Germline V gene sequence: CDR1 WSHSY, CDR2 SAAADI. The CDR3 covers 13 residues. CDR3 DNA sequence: TGCGCCAGCAGTGAGACAGCGAACTATGGCTACACCTTC. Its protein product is CASSETANYGYTF.

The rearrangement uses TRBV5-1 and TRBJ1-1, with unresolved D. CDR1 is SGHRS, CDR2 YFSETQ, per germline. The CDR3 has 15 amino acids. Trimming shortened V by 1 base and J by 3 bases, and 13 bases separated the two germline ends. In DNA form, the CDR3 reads TGCGCCAGCAGCTTGTCCTCCCGTGGAGACACTGAAGCTTTCTTT. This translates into CASSLSSRGDTEAFF. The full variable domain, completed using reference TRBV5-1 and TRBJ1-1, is KAGVTQTPRYLIKTRGQQVTLSCSPISGHRSVSWYQQTPGQGLQFLFEYFSETQRNKGNFPGRFSGRQFSNSRSEMNVSTLELGDSALYLCASSLSSRGDTEAFFGQGTRLTVV.

CDR3 DNA sequence: TGTGCCAGCAGTCTGGACAGGGGAGCCTATGGCTACACCTTC. Its protein product is CASSLDRGAYGYTF. The gene calls are TRBV27 and TRBJ1-2, with 9 bases that match TRBD1. Unmatched junction bases numbered 5, after V lost 5 bases and J lost 4 bases. Germline CDR1 is MNHEY and CDR2 is SMNVEV (reference sequence). The CDR3 is made up of 14 amino acids.

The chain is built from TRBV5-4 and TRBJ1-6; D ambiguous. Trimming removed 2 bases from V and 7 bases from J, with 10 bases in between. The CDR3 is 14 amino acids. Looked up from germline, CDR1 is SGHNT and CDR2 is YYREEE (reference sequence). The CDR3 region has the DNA TGTGCCAGCAGCTTTGAGGGATGGAATTCACCCCTCCACTTT. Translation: CASSFEGWNSPLHF.

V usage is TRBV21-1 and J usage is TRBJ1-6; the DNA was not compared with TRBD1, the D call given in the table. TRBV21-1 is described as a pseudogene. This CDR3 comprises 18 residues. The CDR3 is CASSKAEGQGAYNSPLHF. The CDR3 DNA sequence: TGTGCCAGCAGCAAAGCCGAGGGACAGGGGGCTTATAATTCACCCCTCCACTTT.

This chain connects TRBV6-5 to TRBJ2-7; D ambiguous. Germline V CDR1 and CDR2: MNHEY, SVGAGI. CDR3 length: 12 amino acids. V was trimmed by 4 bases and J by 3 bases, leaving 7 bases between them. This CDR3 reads CASSSEGYEQYF. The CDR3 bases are TGTGCCAGCAGTTCAGAAGGCTACGAGCAGTACTTC.

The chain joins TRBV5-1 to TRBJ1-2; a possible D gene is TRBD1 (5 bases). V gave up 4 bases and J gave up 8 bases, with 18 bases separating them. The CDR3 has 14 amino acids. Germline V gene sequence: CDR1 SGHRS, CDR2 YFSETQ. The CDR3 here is CASSAAGGGRGYTF. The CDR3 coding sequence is TGCGCCAGCAGCGCGGCCGGTGGGGGTCGAGGCTACACCTTC.